A single sample is the source of the 32 T cell receptor beta chains below, sequenced in a study of T-cell memory formation after mild COVID-19. Via MiXCR, TCRdb re-called the 5' RACE reads, giving one row per CDR3 protein. The sample lists approximately 340,000 distinct CDR3 sequences; under 15% were seen once. Input material: PBMCs or a T cell subset sorted from them (not recorded which). The receptors originated from a man between 18 and 35 years old who had mild COVID-19 (a few samples of this study predate the infection). Cell type and time point are not known.

This clonotype was seen a handful of times. The gene calls are TRBV29-1 and TRBJ1-1, with D unresolved. The V gene lost 5 bases and the J gene lost 11 bases, with 15 bases spanning the gap. The CDR3 length is 11 residues. Germline V CDR1 and CDR2: SQVTM, ANQGSEA. The CDR3 DNA reads TGCAGCGTTTATCTATTGGGGAGGGCTTTCTTT. Translating it yields CSVYLLGRAFF.

Ten or more counts support this clonotype. The rearrangement joins TRBV27 to TRBJ2-1; 7 bases are a match to TRBD2. In germline, CDR1 is MNHEY, CDR2 SMNVEV (reference sequence). V shed 9 bases, J shed 0 bases, and the junction held 29 bases outside the gene matches. The CDR3 is 22 amino acids. The CDR3 here is CARDGEPPLATVHKSSYNEQFF. CDR3 coding DNA: TGTGCCAGGGATGGGGAGCCCCCACTAGCGACGGTACACAAAAGCTCCTACAATGAGCAGTTCTTC.

Here the CDR3 DNA reads TGTGCCAGCAGCGTACTAGCGGGGGTCCATGAGCAGTTCTTC. It specifies CASSVLAGVHEQFF. The chain uses TRBV11-2 and TRBJ2-1; the match to TRBD2 covers 11 bases. Unmatched junction bases numbered 5, after V lost 5 bases and J lost 8 bases. The CDR3 spans 14 residues. The V gene's germline CDR1 is SGHAT and CDR2 FQNNGV.

The rearrangement joins TRBV4-3 to TRBJ2-5, with TRBD2 matching over 13 bases. Germline lookup yields CDR1 LGHNA and CDR2 YSLEER. This CDR3 spans 17 amino acids. Germline trimming cut 0 bases from V and 4 bases from J; bases unmatched to any gene: 5. The CDR3 bases are TGCGCCAGCAGCCAAGATTCACTAGCGGGGGGGGTAGAGACCCAGTACTTC. It yields the protein CASSQDSLAGGVETQYF.

The sample holds many counts of this clonotype. J is TRBJ2-7 and V is TRBV6-6; 15 bases line up with TRBD2. Germline loops: CDR1 MNHNY, CDR2 SVGAGI (reference sequence). There are 17 residues in the CDR3. After removal of 0 bases from V and 3 bases from J, the junction contained 3 bases not matched to a gene. DNA for the CDR3: TGTGCCAGCAGTTACTCCGGGACTAGCGGGGGGTTCTACGAGCAGTACTTC. Its protein product is CASSYSGTSGGFYEQYF.

The chain employs TRBV7-2 and TRBJ2-2, with D perhaps TRBD1 (6 bases). The CDR3 runs 14 residues. V lost 5 bases, J lost 5 bases, and 12 bases lay in between. Germline CDR1 is SGHTA and CDR2 is FQGNSA. The CDR3 spells CASSEQGITGELFF. The CDR3 nucleotides read TGTGCCAGCAGCGAACAGGGTATTACCGGGGAGCTGTTTTTT.

Concerning this clonotype itself: Just one base apart from a much larger clone, this may be a read error. The genes are TRBV7-2 and TRBJ2-5; TRBD2 matches at 10 bases. The germline V gene encodes CDR1 SGHTA and CDR2 FQGNSA. The CDR3 loop spans 14 amino acids. CDR3 sequence (DNA): TGTGCCAGCAGCCCCACCGGACTAGCGGAGACCAAGTACTTC. Translating it yields CASSPTGLAETKYF.

This clonotype has a count of ten or more. The chain combines TRBV5-4 with TRBJ2-1, with D perhaps assigned TRBD1 or TRBD2 (6 bases each). This CDR3 has 16 residues. V was cut by 9 bases and J by 4 bases, with 23 bases left in between. The germline CDR1 and CDR2 sequences are SGHNT and YYREEE (reference sequence). CDR3 in amino acids: CATRALGGLGYNEQFF. The CDR3 coding sequence is TGTGCCACTAGAGCGTTGGGGGGCCTGGGGTACAATGAGCAGTTCTTC.

This clonotype was seen more than once but under ten times. The chain carries TRBV7-2 and TRBJ1-1, with unresolved D. Trimming removed 4 bases from V and 5 bases from J, with 14 bases in between. This CDR3 has 14 amino acids. The germline CDR1 and CDR2 sequences are SGHTA and FQGNSA. The CDR3 reads CASSSLISGTEAFF. The DNA for the CDR3 is TGTGCCAGCAGCTCCCTTATTAGCGGTACTGAAGCTTTCTTT.

The genes are TRBV7-2 and TRBJ2-3; tentatively, D is TRBD2 (6 bases). CDR1 and CDR2 (germline): SGHTA, FQGNSA. CDR3 size: 16 residues. Trimming took 1 base from V and 6 from J, leaving 17 bases between them. In DNA, the CDR3 is TGTGCCAGCAGCTTAGTAGGGGACTCAGGGTCTGATACGCAGTATTTT. Residues: CASSLVGDSGSDTQYF.

Worth noting for this clonotype: One end of the junction fails to match germline, which may point to a read error. The chain's CDR3 is CASIGSGTDTKYF. DNA of the CDR3: TGCGCCAGCATAGGTAGCGGCACAGATACGAAGTATTTT. The J gene is TRBJ2-3, the V gene TRBV5-1, with D perhaps matching TRBD2 (6 bases). Germline CDR1 SGHRS, CDR2 YFSETQ. The CDR3 is made up of 13 amino acids. Variable domain in full (rest from reference TRBV5-1 and TRBJ2-3): KAGVTQTPRYLIKTRGQQVTLSCSPISGHRSVSWYQQTPGQGLQFLFEYFSETQRNKGNFPGRFSGRQFSNSRSEMNVSTLELGDSALYLCASIGSGTDTKYFGPGTRLTVL.

This clonotype appeared a few times. This sequence joins TRBV7-9 and TRBJ1-2; weak D call: TRBD1 (5 bases). Trimming removed 3 bases from V and 6 bases from J, with 17 bases in between. The CDR3 sequence is 15 residues long. Looked up from germline, CDR1 is SEHNR and CDR2 is FQNEAQ (reference sequence). CDR3 loop: CASSFGTAPPDGYTF. The CDR3 nucleotides are TGTGCCAGCAGCTTCGGGACCGCCCCGCCGGATGGCTACACCTTC.

This chain uses TRBV2 with TRBJ1-5; no clear D. The CDR3 spans 13 residues. Per the germline V gene, CDR1 is SNHLY and CDR2 is FYNNEI. Deletions cut 6 bases from V and 9 bases from J, with 15 bases between. The DNA for the CDR3 is TGTGCCAGCAGCGGTCAGGCGCCGGGGCCCCAGCATTTT. Translated, it gives CASSGQAPGPQHF.

This clonotype was seen many times. The chain combines TRBV27 with TRBJ1-5, with unresolved D. Per germline, CDR1 MNHEY and CDR2 SMNVEV (reference sequence). This CDR3 is 14 amino acids long. V was pared by 6 bases and J by 10 bases, with 19 bases between. The CDR3 spells CASSVKGGSYPQHF. CDR3 nucleotide sequence: TGTGCCAGCAGCGTCAAGGGCGGGAGCTATCCCCAGCATTTT.

This clonotype was seen only a few times. The rearrangement links TRBV5-1 to TRBJ1-2, with 7 bases fitting TRBD1. The CDR3 length is 13 residues. CDR1 is SGHRS and CDR2 is YFSETQ in the germline V gene. After removal of 4 bases from V and 2 bases from J, the junction contained 2 bases not matched to a gene. This CDR3 reads CASSEGANYGYTF. CDR3 in DNA: TGCGCCAGCAGCGAGGGGGCGAACTATGGCTACACCTTC.

This clonotype was counted only a few times. CDR3 nucleotide sequence: TGTGCCAGCAGCCCACGGGGCCGGATGGCTGAAGCTTTCTTT. The encoded protein is CASSPRGRMAEAFF. This chain joins TRBV7-2 and TRBJ1-1, with a weak D call TRBD1 (5 bases). Deletions cut 5 bases from V and 6 bases from J, with 16 bases between. The CDR3 loop spans 14 amino acids. Germline V gives CDR1 SGHTA, CDR2 FQGNSA.

This clonotype showed up just a few times. The chain links TRBV18 to TRBJ1-1; D perhaps matches TRBD1 (5 bases). Germline V gives CDR1 KGHSH, CDR2 LQKENI. The V and J ends lost 3 bases and 4 bases respectively, with 15 bases between them. The CDR3 is 15 residues long. The CDR3 protein is CASSPSRGTSTEAFF. The CDR3 bases are TGTGCCAGCTCACCCAGTCGGGGGACCTCCACTGAAGCTTTCTTT.

This clonotype was detected only a few times. J is TRBJ2-1 and V is TRBV6-6; TRBD1 aligns across 7 bases. Germline lookup yields CDR1 MNHNY and CDR2 SVGAGI (reference sequence). The CDR3 consists of 16 residues. The V and J ends lost 3 bases and 5 bases, in that order; junction bases with no gene match: 10. CDR3 sequence reads: CASSYPTGTADNEQFF. CDR3 nucleotide sequence: TGTGCCAGCAGTTATCCGACCGGGACAGCGGACAATGAGCAGTTCTTC.

This clonotype was seen a few times. The gene calls are TRBV7-6 and TRBJ1-2; D may be TRBD1 (5 bases). Germline V lookup: CDR1 SGHVS, CDR2 FNYEAQ. With 0 bases removed from V and 7 bases from J, the gap between germline ends came to 18 bases. The CDR3 extends over 16 amino acids. The CDR3 DNA reads TGTGCCAGCAGCTTAGCGTGGATGAGCGCCCAGGGTGGCTACACCTTC. It is translated as CASSLAWMSAQGGYTF. Combining the CDR3 with reference TRBV7-6 and TRBJ1-2 gives the whole variable domain GAGVSQSPRYKVTKRGQDVALRCDPISGHVSLYWYRQALGQGPEFLTYFNYEAQQDKSGLPNDRFSAERPEGSISTLTIQRTEQRDSAMYRCASSLAWMSAQGGYTFGSGTRLTVV.

This clonotype appeared a few times. V and J are TRBV5-1 and TRBJ2-5; 7 bases are shared with TRBD2. V trimming: 1 base; J trimming: 4 bases; junction bases outside the gene matches: 7. The CDR3 length is 15 residues. CDR1 is SGHRS, CDR2 YFSETQ, per germline. The CDR3 region has the DNA TGCGCCAGCAGCTTGTCTGCCAGGGAGGGAGAGACCCAGTACTTC. Its protein is CASSLSAREGETQYF.

This clonotype was seen a few times. This sequence joins TRBV6-6 and TRBJ1-1; D gene ambiguous. The CDR3 runs to 11 residues. Germline V lookup: CDR1 MNHNY, CDR2 SVGAGI (reference sequence). The V end lost 7 bases, the J end lost 3 bases, and 6 bases lay between the germline ends. CDR3 residues: CASTRDTEAFF. As DNA, the CDR3 is TGTGCCAGCACGCGGGACACTGAAGCTTTCTTT.

The chain combines TRBV9 with TRBJ2-3; a weak D match, TRBD2 (6 bases). Trimming pared 3 bases from V and 0 bases from J, leaving 11 bases between. Germline V gives CDR1 SGDLS, CDR2 YYNGEE. The CDR3 runs 15 residues. CDR3 amino acids: CASSEGTPSTDTQYF. For the CDR3, the DNA is TGTGCCAGCAGCGAGGGGACTCCTAGCACAGATACGCAGTATTTT.

This clonotype has a handful of counts. The chain is built from TRBV20-1 and TRBJ2-5; D is unresolved. Germline assignment: CDR1 DFQATT and CDR2 SNEGSKA (reference sequence). With 5 bases removed from V and 7 bases from J, the gap between germline ends came to 20 bases. This CDR3 contains 14 residues. CDR3 region: CSAPPGPRFGTQYF. As DNA, the CDR3 is TGCAGTGCTCCTCCGGGCCCCCGGTTTGGGACCCAGTACTTC.

This clonotype was observed a few times. V is TRBV7-3 and J is TRBJ2-2; maybe TRBD1 (5 bases). Germline V gene data show CDR1 as SGHTA and CDR2 as FQGTGA. The germline V and J ends were trimmed by 2 bases and 4 bases, with 8 bases remaining between them. The CDR3 has 14 residues. The CDR3 is CASSLLQATGELFF. The CDR3 nucleotides are TGTGCCAGCAGCTTACTACAGGCCACCGGGGAGCTGTTTTTT.

This clonotype was observed a few times. This chain connects TRBV7-9 to TRBJ1-5, with 10 bases identical to TRBD1. The CDR3 consists of 16 residues. Trimming removed 0 bases from V and 3 bases from J; junction bases left unmatched: 2. Germline assignment: CDR1 SEHNR and CDR2 FQNEAQ (reference sequence). CDR3 residues: CASSLARQGANQPQHF. The CDR3 DNA reads TGTGCCAGCAGCTTAGCCAGACAGGGGGCCAATCAGCCCCAGCATTTT.

This clonotype was recorded a few times. The V and J genes are TRBV5-5 and TRBJ1-1; no definite D call. The ends were cut back, 4 bases at V and 3 bases at J, with 16 bases in the middle. The germline CDR1 and CDR2 sequences are SGHKS and YYEKEE (reference sequence). This CDR3 is 15 amino acids long. As DNA, the CDR3 is TGTGCCAGCAGCCCGGAGATGTGGCGGGACACTGAAGCTTTCTTT. Translation: CASSPEMWRDTEAFF.

This rearrangement joins TRBV10-3 to TRBJ2-1; TRBD2 agrees at 12 bases. V lost 7 bases and J lost 6; bases outside the gene matches: 7. The V gene's germline CDR1 is ENHRY and CDR2 SYGVKD. There are 15 residues in the CDR3. CDR3 in amino acids: CAITQTSGGTNEQFF. The CDR3 coding sequence is TGTGCCATCACTCAAACTAGCGGGGGGACCAATGAGCAGTTCTTC.

J is TRBJ2-3 and V is TRBV4-1, with D maybe TRBD1 (5 bases). V was cut by 0 bases and J by 6 bases, with 16 bases left in between. CDR1 and CDR2 from the germline V gene are MGHRA and YSYEKL. The CDR3 has 16 residues. The CDR3 DNA reads as TGCGCCAGCAGCCAAGATTCTCCCAGGGCAGGGGATACGCAGTATTTT. Protein sequence: CASSQDSPRAGDTQYF.

The chain recombines TRBV12-3 or TRBV12-4 with TRBJ2-3; the match to TRBD2 covers 10 bases. CDR3 length: 15 amino acids. The junction had 4 bases not matched to a gene; V was cut back by 7 bases and J by 0 bases. The CDR3 loop reads CASIGTSESTDTQYF. The CDR3 coding sequence is TGTGCCAGCATCGGGACTAGCGAGAGCACAGATACGCAGTATTTT.

This clonotype has only a few counts. The genes are TRBV2 and TRBJ2-7; D is possibly TRBD1 (5 bases). Germline values: CDR1 SNHLY, CDR2 FYNNEI. V lost 4 bases to trimming and J lost 1 base, with 11 bases between them. This CDR3 region has 14 residues. CDR3 region: CASSAQGNSYEQYF. CDR3 nucleotides: TGTGCCAGCAGTGCCCAGGGTAATTCCTACGAGCAGTACTTC.

This clonotype was detected ten times or more. V is TRBV7-2 and J is TRBJ2-3; D not certain. V gave up 5 bases and J gave up 4 bases, with 13 bases separating them. Germline V gene lookup returns CDR1 SGHTA and CDR2 FQGNSA. The CDR3 has 14 residues. This CDR3 reads CASSVQTSPDTQYF. The CDR3 DNA is TGTGCCAGCAGCGTGCAGACCTCACCAGATACGCAGTATTTT.

There are a few counts of this clonotype. The V and J genes are TRBV7-3 and TRBJ2-5, with a possible D match to TRBD2 (5 bases). V lost 7 bases, J lost 5 bases, and 17 bases lay in between. This CDR3 has 14 residues. The germline V gene encodes CDR1 SGHTA and CDR2 FQGTGA. The CDR3 DNA reads as TGTGCCAGCAACCGAGGAGGACTTGGGGAGACCCAGTACTTC. It encodes CASNRGGLGETQYF.